The rows below give T cell receptor beta chains drawn from one sample of a study of radiation and T cells in renal cell carcinoma. Profiled with immunoSEQ multiplex PCR; TCRdb holds only in-frame clones, not every one. This repertoire shows around 8,400 clones, roughly two thirds found once; its top ten account for just over 20%. This material consisted of tumor tissue, taken from a patient whose treatment was nephrectomy without radiotherapy. Source of these receptors: a man aged 60 to 69 with renal cell carcinoma. The CDR3 runs from the conserved cysteine through the conserved F or W. Each record gives: V gene, J gene, D gene, clone size, CDR3 protein, CDR3 DNA. D genes are given only for firm matches. Clone sizes are given selectively: once, few, many, or a class where the clone is expanded.

v_gene: TRBV9; j_gene: TRBJ2-7; d_gene: TRBD2; abundance: NA; CDR3aa: CASSVGLAGGYEQYF; CDR3nt: TGTGCCAGCAGCGTAGGACTAGCGGGGGGCTACGAGCAGTACTTC
v_gene: TRBV7-3; j_gene: TRBJ1-1; d_gene: NA; abundance: NA; CDR3aa: CASSPGPTREAFF; CDR3nt: TGTGCCAGCAGCCCAGGACCGACCCGTGAAGCTTTCTTT
v_gene: TRBV5-1; j_gene: TRBJ2-3; d_gene: TRBD1; abundance: NA; CDR3aa: CASSSEGPGQGRRDTQYF; CDR3nt: TGCGCCAGCAGCTCGGAGGGTCCGGGACAGGGGAGGAGAGATACGCAGTATTTT
v_gene: TRBV4-1; j_gene: TRBJ2-1; d_gene: TRBD2; abundance: NA; CDR3aa: CASSLLAGAYNEQFF; CDR3nt: TGCGCCAGCAGCCTTTTAGCGGGAGCTTACAATGAGCAGTTCTTC
v_gene: TRBV5-4; j_gene: TRBJ1-1; d_gene: NA; abundance: NA; CDR3aa: CASSLGGASGVTEAFF; CDR3nt: TGTGCCAGCAGCTTGGGAGGAGCGTCAGGGGTTACTGAAGCTTTCTTT
v_gene: TRBV19; j_gene: TRBJ1-4; d_gene: NA; abundance: NA; CDR3aa: CASSIEGGLNEKLFF; CDR3nt: TGTGCCAGTAGTATCGAAGGGGGATTGAATGAAAAACTGTTTTTT
v_gene: TRBV6-6; j_gene: TRBJ2-1; d_gene: TRBD1; abundance: NA; CDR3aa: CASSFRGGDEQFF; CDR3nt: TGTGCCAGCAGTTTCCGAGGGGGCGATGAGCAGTTCTTC
v_gene: TRBV11-3; j_gene: TRBJ2-7; d_gene: TRBD1; abundance: NA; CDR3aa: CASSLWPGQAYEQYF; CDR3nt: TGTGCCAGCAGCTTGTGGCCGGGACAGGCCTACGAGCAGTACTTC
v_gene: TRBV29-1; j_gene: TRBJ2-1; d_gene: NA; abundance: few; CDR3aa: CSVSPGDEQFF; CDR3nt: TGCAGCGTATCCCCCGGGGATGAGCAGTTCTTC
v_gene: TRBV28; j_gene: TRBJ2-7; d_gene: NA; abundance: large; CDR3aa: CASMASAYYEQYF; CDR3nt: TGTGCCAGCATGGCTAGCGCCTACTACGAGCAGTACTTC
v_gene: TRBV2; j_gene: TRBJ2-6; d_gene: NA; abundance: few; CDR3aa: CASGGNVLTF; CDR3nt: TGTGCCAGCGGCGGGAACGTCCTGACTTTC
v_gene: TRBV6-5; j_gene: TRBJ2-7; d_gene: TRBD1; abundance: NA; CDR3aa: CASSYVKGAHEQYF; CDR3nt: TGTGCCAGCAGTTACGTAAAGGGGGCCCACGAGCAGTACTTC
v_gene: TRBV11-3; j_gene: TRBJ2-7; d_gene: TRBD1; abundance: NA; CDR3aa: CASTPRGQGVYEQYF; CDR3nt: TGTGCCAGCACCCCGAGGGGACAGGGGGTTTACGAGCAGTACTTC
v_gene: TRBV5-4; j_gene: TRBJ1-6; d_gene: NA; abundance: few; CDR3aa: CASSKPGHYNSPLHF; CDR3nt: TGTGCCAGCAGCAAGCCGGGACACTATAATTCACCCCTCCACTTT
v_gene: TRBV5-1; j_gene: TRBJ2-5; d_gene: NA; abundance: NA; CDR3aa: CASSRGGGSETQYF; CDR3nt: TGCGCCAGCAGCCGAGGTGGAGGTTCAGAGACCCAGTACTTC